The next 32 T cell receptor beta chains were all read from a single sample in a study of T cell responses to AZD1222 COVID-19 vaccine. Using immunoSEQ multiplex PCR, the repertoire was profiled, and TCRdb retains in-frame clones only, with some absent. This sample carries under 200,000 clones, approximately 90% of them seen once, and the ten largest clones take 26%. The sample here was peripheral blood, taken 28 days after the second AZD1222 dose. These receptor sequences come from an adult who received the AZD1222 COVID-19 vaccine.

The chain recombines TRBV7-2 with TRBJ2-2; perhaps TRBD2 as D (6 bases). Per the germline V gene, CDR1 is SGHTA and CDR2 is FQGNSA. Trimming stripped 5 bases from V and 8 bases from J, with 21 bases between. The length of the CDR3 is 16 residues. The CDR3 loop reads CASSTAGSPGRGELFF. CDR3 nucleotide sequence: TGTGCCAGCAGCACTGCGGGGTCACCCGGACGGGGGGAGCTGTTTTTT.

This rearrangement joins TRBV19 to TRBJ2-1; no firm D call. The germline V gene has CDR1 LNHDA and CDR2 SQIVND (reference sequence). CDR3 size: 13 residues. V dropped 4 bases and J dropped 5 bases, with 9 bases sitting between them. The CDR3 loop is CASSNGLHNEQFF. DNA for the CDR3: TGTGCCAGTAGTAATGGGCTCCACAATGAGCAGTTCTTC.

V gene TRBV11-1 combines with J gene TRBJ2-7; D gene uncertain. The CDR3 consists of 13 residues. V dropped 0 bases and J dropped 5 bases, with 8 bases sitting between them. Germline CDR1 SGHAT, CDR2 FQDESV (reference sequence). The CDR3 protein is CASSLARFHEQYF. CDR3 coding DNA: TGTGCCAGCAGCTTAGCTCGGTTCCACGAGCAGTACTTC. The full variable domain, rest sourced from reference TRBV11-1 and TRBJ2-7, is EAEVAQSPRYKITEKSQAVAFWCDPISGHATLYWYRQILGQGPELLVQFQDESVVDDSQLPKDRFSAERLKGVDSTLKIQPAELGDSAMYLCASSLARFHEQYFGPGTRLTVT.

The rearrangement uses TRBV6-2 or TRBV6-3 and TRBJ2-5; D is possibly TRBD2 (5 bases). CDR1 MNHEY and CDR2 SVGEGT come from the germline V gene. CDR3 size: 16 residues. V was shortened by 6 bases and J by 0 bases, with 17 bases between the two germline ends. Here the CDR3 DNA reads TGTGCCAGCAGCCCTAGGGCGGGCCAGAACCAAGAGACCCAGTACTTC. It encodes CASSPRAGQNQETQYF.

The V call is TRBV28, the J call TRBJ2-2; D is unresolved. The CDR3 has 15 residues. The V and J ends lost 3 bases and 7 bases respectively, with 15 bases between them. Per the germline V gene, CDR1 is MDHEN and CDR2 is SYDVKM. CDR3 nucleotides: TGTGCCAGCAGTTTTGCGCCAAGCCTGGGCGGGGAGCTGTTTTTT. It encodes CASSFAPSLGGELFF.

The chain recombines TRBV6-5 with TRBJ2-7; D is ambiguous. CDR3 length: 16 amino acids. In germline, CDR1 is MNHEY, CDR2 SVGAGI. V dropped 0 bases and J dropped 2 bases, with 14 bases sitting between them. For the CDR3, the DNA is TGTGCCAGCAGTTACTCGTCGATGGGCCTAGCCTACGAGCAGTACTTC. The encoded protein is CASSYSSMGLAYEQYF.

This chain uses TRBV28 with TRBJ1-2; a weak D match, TRBD1 (5 bases). The CDR3 runs to 14 residues. V lost 7 bases, J lost 7 bases, and 19 bases lay in between. Per the germline V gene, CDR1 is MDHEN and CDR2 is SYDVKM. The CDR3 loop reads CASIERGAVTGYTF. CDR3 coding DNA: TGTGCCAGCATTGAAAGGGGCGCGGTAACTGGCTACACCTTC.

V is TRBV28 and J is TRBJ2-3; 8 bases fit TRBD1. Germline values: CDR1 MDHEN, CDR2 SYDVKM. The V gene end was trimmed by 2 bases and the J gene end by 0 bases; junction bases not matched to a gene: 1. The CDR3 consists of 15 residues. As DNA, the CDR3 is TGTGCCAGCAGTTTACAGGGGGCCAGCACAGATACGCAGTATTTT. It translates to CASSLQGASTDTQYF.

V usage is TRBV9 and J usage is TRBJ2-3; 14 bases are shared with TRBD2. The V gene end was trimmed by 3 bases and the J gene end by 7 bases; junction bases not matched to a gene: 7. Germline V gene sequence: CDR1 SGDLS, CDR2 YYNGEE. There are 16 residues in the CDR3. CDR3 DNA sequence: TGTGCCAGCAGCGCAGGGACTAGCGGGAGTGTACATACGCAGTATTTT. As protein: CASSAGTSGSVHTQYF.

The V gene is TRBV4-3, the J gene TRBJ2-7, with 7 positions matching TRBD1. CDR1 is LGHNA, CDR2 YSLEER, per germline. The CDR3 is 14 amino acids. J was trimmed by 3 bases and V by 1 base; bases with no gene match: 3. The CDR3 loop is CASSQGTGRYEQYF. The CDR3 coding sequence is TGCGCCAGCAGCCAAGGGACAGGACGCTACGAGCAGTACTTC.

This clone was seen a few times. The V call is TRBV24-1, the J call TRBJ2-1, with D possibly matching TRBD2 (5 bases). Trimming left V 8 bases short and J 0 bases short, with 7 bases between. From germline, CDR1 is KGHDR and CDR2 SFDVKD. The length of the CDR3 is 13 residues. DNA for the CDR3: TGTGCCACCACGGGGAGCTCCTACAATGAGCAGTTCTTC. It yields the protein CATTGSSYNEQFF.

The V gene is TRBV9, the J gene TRBJ2-7; a possible D gene is TRBD2 (5 bases). V lost 0 bases, J lost 6 bases, and 16 bases lay in between. The CDR3 loop spans 15 amino acids. Germline-derived CDR1 and CDR2 are SGDLS and YYNGEE. The CDR3 here is CASSVGSGSPSEQYF. CDR3 in DNA: TGTGCCAGCAGCGTAGGGTCGGGAAGCCCTTCCGAGCAGTACTTC.

This clone was recorded only once. V and J are TRBV28 and TRBJ2-1; tentative D call: TRBD2 (6 bases). The V gene's germline CDR1 is MDHEN and CDR2 SYDVKM. This CDR3 spans 15 amino acids. Trimming removed 7 bases at V and 7 bases at J, with 20 bases between. The CDR3 nucleotides are TGTGCCAGCACCCCACTCGGGCGGGGTGAAAATGAGCAGTTCTTC. This sequence encodes CASTPLGRGENEQFF.

V usage is TRBV24-1 and J usage is TRBJ1-5; D call uncertain. The CDR3 sequence is 13 residues long. CDR1 and CDR2 (germline): KGHDR, SFDVKD. Deletions cut 4 bases from V and 6 bases from J, with 9 bases between. The CDR3 reads CATSDRGGQPQHF. In DNA, the CDR3 is TGTGCCACCAGTGACCGGGGAGGTCAGCCCCAGCATTTT.

V usage is TRBV7-7 and J usage is TRBJ2-3; 7 bases are a match to TRBD2. This CDR3 has 13 amino acids. CDR1 is SSHAT and CDR2 is FNYEAQ in the germline V gene (reference sequence). CDR3: CFSAAGESDTQYF. CDR3 nucleotides: TGTTTCTCGGCGGCGGGAGAGTCAGATACGCAGTATTTT. Variable domain in full (rest from reference TRBV7-7 and TRBJ2-3): GAGVSQSPRYKVTKRGQDVTLRCDPISSHATLYWYQQALGQGPEFLTYFNYEAQPDKSGLPSDRFSAERPEGSISTLTIQRTEQRDSAMYRCFSAAGESDTQYFGPGTRLTVL.

This clone was seen a handful of times. The chain couples TRBV28 to TRBJ2-7; 9 bases fit TRBD2. Per germline, CDR1 MDHEN and CDR2 SYDVKM. V was clipped by 2 bases and J by 3 bases; unmatched bases: 11. This CDR3 has 17 residues. The CDR3, as DNA: TGTGCCAGCAGTTTAATCCGAGGTAGCGGGAGCTTCTACGAGCAGTACTTC. It is translated as CASSLIRGSGSFYEQYF. Looking up the rest from reference TRBV28 and TRBJ2-7 gives the full variable domain: DVKVTQSSRYLVKRTGEKVFLECVQDMDHENMFWYRQDPGLGLRLIYFSYDVKMKEKGDIPEGYSVSREKKERFSLILESASTNQTSMYLCASSLIRGSGSFYEQYFGPGTRLTVT.

This CDR3 is CASSPSRSYGYTF. The CDR3 bases are TGTGCCAGCAGCCCGTCTCGATCTTATGGCTACACCTTC. This chain connects TRBV14 to TRBJ1-2; D call uncertain. Germline V CDR1 and CDR2: SGHDN, FVKESK. This CDR3 is built from 13 residues. Trimming shortened V by 4 bases and J by 5 bases, and 11 bases separated the two germline ends. The entire variable domain, with the rest obtained from reference TRBV14 and TRBJ1-2, is as follows: EAGVTQFPSHSVIEKGQTVTLRCDPISGHDNLYWYRRVMGKEIKFLLHFVKESKQDESGMPNNRFLAERTGGTYSTLKVQPAELEDSGVYFCASSPSRSYGYTFGSGTRLTVV.

The J gene is TRBJ2-7, the V gene TRBV19; 7 nucleotides align to TRBD1. This CDR3 spans 14 amino acids. The ends lost 1 base at V and 6 bases at J; junction bases unmatched: 6. In germline, CDR1 is LNHDA, CDR2 SQIVND (reference sequence). The CDR3 spells CASSIGTGFGEQYF. The CDR3 region has the DNA TGTGCCAGTAGTATAGGGACAGGTTTCGGCGAGCAGTACTTC.

The CDR3 DNA reads TGTGCCAGCAGTTTTGGTGGACAGAACACCTACGAGCAGTACTTC. Its protein product is CASSFGGQNTYEQYF. The chain employs TRBV28 and TRBJ2-7; D is possibly TRBD1 (6 bases). This CDR3 is 15 amino acids long. The germline V gene has CDR1 MDHEN and CDR2 SYDVKM. Trimming removed 3 bases from V and 2 bases from J, with 14 bases in between. The full variable domain, rest sourced from reference TRBV28 and TRBJ2-7, is DVKVTQSSRYLVKRTGEKVFLECVQDMDHENMFWYRQDPGLGLRLIYFSYDVKMKEKGDIPEGYSVSREKKERFSLILESASTNQTSMYLCASSFGGQNTYEQYFGPGTRLTVT.

The CDR3 DNA reads as TGTGCCAGCAGCGTAGATCCGAGGAGCTCCTACGAGCAGTACTTC. It specifies CASSVDPRSSYEQYF. The V gene is TRBV6-5, the J gene TRBJ2-7; no clear D. V was pared by 6 bases and J by 0 bases, with 15 bases between. CDR3 length: 15 amino acids. Germline-derived CDR1 and CDR2 are MNHEY and SVGAGI.

The V gene is TRBV30, the J gene TRBJ1-4; D ambiguous. Trimming shortened V by 6 bases and J by 6 bases, and 17 bases separated the two germline ends. The CDR3 consists of 14 residues. CDR1 and CDR2 from the germline V gene are GTSNPN and SVGIG (reference sequence). Written as DNA, the CDR3 is TGTGCCTGTCCCTCGCGGGTCGGAGATGAAAAACTGTTTTTT. Its protein is CACPSRVGDEKLFF.

The chain links TRBV3-1 (or the pseudogene TRBV3-2) to TRBJ2-1; no clear D. V lost 9 bases and J 3 bases, leaving 12 bases between the germline ends. This CDR3 contains 13 residues. CDR1 is LGHDT, CDR2 YNNKEL, per germline (reference sequence). The CDR3 sequence is CASGGSHYNEQFF. The CDR3, as DNA: TGTGCCAGTGGTGGCTCCCACTACAATGAGCAGTTCTTC.

This chain connects TRBV10-3 to TRBJ1-2, with 9 bases lining up with TRBD1. The CDR3 covers 16 residues. Germline V CDR1 and CDR2: ENHRY, SYGVKD. V trimming: 3 bases; J trimming: 6 bases; junction bases outside the gene matches: 11. CDR3 protein: CAISEGTGLKGDGYTF. The DNA for the CDR3 is TGTGCCATCAGTGAAGGGACAGGGCTGAAAGGGGATGGCTACACCTTC.

This rearrangement joins TRBV27 to TRBJ2-7, with 8 positions matching TRBD1. The CDR3 consists of 14 residues. V lost 6 bases, J lost 4 bases, and 8 bases stayed unmatched. Germline CDR1 and CDR2: MNHEY and SMNVEV (reference sequence). CDR3 nucleotides: TGTGCCAGCAGCCAGGACAGGGTGCTTTACGAGCAGTACTTC. This sequence encodes CASSQDRVLYEQYF.

In nucleotides, the CDR3 is TGTGCCAGCGCTCAAACTGGACAGGGGGCGTTCGGGGATACGCAGTATTTT. This gives the protein CASAQTGQGAFGDTQYF. The V gene is TRBV2, the J gene TRBJ2-3; 11 nucleotides line up with TRBD1. V shed 8 bases and J 6 bases; nucleotides not matched to a gene: 16. Germline-derived CDR1 and CDR2 are SNHLY and FYNNEI. The CDR3 covers 17 residues.

J is TRBJ1-2 and V is TRBV6-5; D is unclear. The germline V gene encodes CDR1 MNHEY and CDR2 SVGAGI. There are 13 residues in the CDR3. V was shortened by 10 bases and J by 3 bases, with 15 bases between the two germline ends. The DNA for the CDR3 is TGTGCCACCCGACCGTCAGCAGACTATGGCTACACCTTC. Protein: CATRPSADYGYTF.

This chain connects TRBV6-2 or TRBV6-3 to TRBJ2-1; perhaps TRBD2 as D (6 bases). The V end lost 2 bases, the J end lost 5 bases, and 16 bases lay between the germline ends. The germline V gene has CDR1 MNHEY and CDR2 SVGEGT. CDR3 size: 16 residues. CDR3 sequence (DNA): TGTGCCAGCAGTTACATTCTGGGCGGGGTAGACAATGAGCAGTTCTTC. Amino acids: CASSYILGGVDNEQFF.

This clone was found a few times. This sequence joins TRBV7-2 and TRBJ2-2; D unresolved. The V gene's germline CDR1 is SGHTA and CDR2 FQGNSA. This CDR3 has 14 residues. V shed 10 bases and J shed 0 bases, with 12 bases lying between them. CDR3 sequence: CAIQERANTGELFF. CDR3 bases: TGTGCCATTCAAGAGCGCGCGAACACCGGGGAGCTGTTTTTT.

This clone was seen a single time. This rearrangement joins TRBV7-9 to TRBJ1-1; TRBD1 matches at 8 bases. The length of the CDR3 is 13 residues. After removal of 4 bases from V and 4 bases from J, the junction contained 2 bases not matched to a gene. CDR1 SEHNR and CDR2 FQNEAQ come from the germline V gene (reference sequence). CDR3: CASSSQGGTEAFF. CDR3 nucleotide sequence: TGTGCCAGCAGCTCACAGGGGGGCACTGAAGCTTTCTTT.

The chain joins TRBV27 to TRBJ2-3; a possible D gene is TRBD1 (6 bases). Germline V lookup: CDR1 MNHEY, CDR2 SMNVEV (reference sequence). Trimming cost V 5 bases and J 5 bases, with 8 bases left between them. CDR3 size: 12 residues. In DNA form, the CDR3 reads TGTGCCAGCAGTCCACAGGGAGATACGCAGTATTTT. Amino acid sequence: CASSPQGDTQYF.

The chain uses TRBV6-4 and TRBJ2-5; 11 bases are a match to TRBD1. The V and J ends lost 1 base and 6 bases, in that order; junction bases with no gene match: 19. Germline V gives CDR1 MRHNA, CDR2 SNTAGT. This CDR3 has 20 amino acids. The CDR3 loop reads CASSDFPRGQGEWREKTQYF. In DNA, the CDR3 is TGTGCCAGCAGTGACTTCCCCCGGGGACAGGGGGAATGGCGTGAGAAGACCCAGTACTTC.

V gene TRBV28 combines with J gene TRBJ2-5; D is uncertain. The CDR3 sequence is 13 residues long. Germline CDR1 MDHEN, CDR2 SYDVKM. Trimming took 3 bases from V and 0 from J, leaving 5 bases between them. The CDR3, as DNA: TGTGCCAGCAGTTTGCAGCACCAAGAGACCCAGTACTTC. Amino acid sequence: CASSLQHQETQYF.